The sequence of this TCR beta chain was determined in a study of vaccination effects on CD4 cells after COVID-19. Study background: A few convalescent patients were sampled early and late after vaccination. Samples collected post-vaccine were obtained a median of 72 days after the second dose.

The V gene end was trimmed by 6 bases and the J gene end by 1 base; junction bases not matched to a gene: 10. This CDR3 is built from 16 residues. Per germline, CDR1 SNHLY and CDR2 FYNNEI. Assay: immunoSEQ multiplex PCR; the TCRdb copy retains only in-frame clones and omits some. The sample consists of around 50,000 clones, around 74% of them appearing once. As for this clone: What it binds is unknown.

It was after nine to eleven days of culture that CD4+ T cells were isolated. The infection with SARS-CoV-2 (confirmed by PCR) occurred in this person between March and December 2020. It was two doses of either the BNT162b2 or mRNA-1273 vaccine that participants received. On both days 3 and 7, half of the culture medium was replaced with IL-2 medium. The sequences come from CD4+ T cells from PBMCs cultured without peptide, collected after COVID-19 vaccination. The genes are TRBV2 and TRBJ2-7; 9 bases are a match to TRBD1. The source of this sequence is a human donor who had a prior SARS-CoV-2 infection. In DNA, the CDR3 is TGTGCCAGCAGCGTTCAACAGGGGGCTGGATCCTACGAGCAGTACTTC. This codes for CASSVQQGAGSYEQYF.